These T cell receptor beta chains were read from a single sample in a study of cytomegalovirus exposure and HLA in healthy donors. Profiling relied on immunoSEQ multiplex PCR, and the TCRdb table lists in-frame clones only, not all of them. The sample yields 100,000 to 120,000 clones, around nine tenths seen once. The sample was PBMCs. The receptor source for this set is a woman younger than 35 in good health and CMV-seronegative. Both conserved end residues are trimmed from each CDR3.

CDR3aa: ATSSGGENTQY
v_gene: TRBV19

CDR3aa: ASSPYRTGKDGYT
v_gene: TRBV4-3

CDR3aa: ASSFRDSIEAF
v_gene: TRBV7-2

CDR3aa: ASSHLQGSGANVLT
v_gene: TRBV14

CDR3aa: ASSPGGLAVTDTQY
v_gene: TRBV7-3

CDR3aa: ASSQDPGGSYEQY
v_gene: TRBV4-1

CDR3aa: ASSIGQGTGYT
v_gene: TRBV21-1

CDR3aa: AWSVGQGRQPQH
v_gene: TRBV30

CDR3aa: ASSLGGDYPSPRY
v_gene: TRBV5-4

CDR3aa: ASSQLGQGFGYT
v_gene: TRBV4-3

CDR3aa: ASSLEAGANQPQH
v_gene: TRBV11-2

CDR3aa: ASSYSRSSTDTQY
v_gene: TRBV6-5

CDR3aa: ASSAGGLASYEQY
v_gene: TRBV6-6

CDR3aa: ASSEPGSLTYEQY
v_gene: TRBV25-1

CDR3aa: AIRGSSGSVDTQY
v_gene: TRBV10-3

CDR3aa: ASSPRDRGLAGELF
v_gene: TRBV9

CDR3aa: AWSLTGETNEKLF
v_gene: TRBV30

CDR3aa: ASSRGTGRLTEAF
v_gene: TRBV5-4

CDR3aa: ASSFTSPMNTEAF
v_gene: TRBV21-1

CDR3aa: ASSLTPLAGGGTGELF
v_gene: TRBV5-1

CDR3aa: ASSVADQETQY
v_gene: TRBV10-1

CDR3aa: ASSLNHIDRNSGNTIY
v_gene: TRBV5-1

CDR3aa: ASSLAGDTEAF
v_gene: TRBV28

CDR3aa: ASSLAAGGGGYT
v_gene: TRBV5-1

CDR3aa: ASSQGEGPYEQY
v_gene: TRBV4-2

CDR3aa: SVDRELYGYT
v_gene: TRBV29-1

CDR3aa: AWRIAGGPRETQY
v_gene: TRBV30

CDR3aa: ASSPGQGSNQPQH
v_gene: TRBV5-6

CDR3aa: SVEMTEANTGELF
v_gene: TRBV29-1

CDR3aa: ASSPDRGNSNQPQH
v_gene: TRBV4-3

CDR3aa: AWSIPGVSTDTQY
v_gene: TRBV30

CDR3aa: ASSLAQGEETQY
v_gene: TRBV5-1

CDR3aa: ASTASREQY
v_gene: TRBV6-1

CDR3aa: ASRDRGPETQY
v_gene: TRBV19

CDR3aa: ASSLLPISGGAF
v_gene: TRBV11-2

CDR3aa: ASSLGNGDYGYT
v_gene: TRBV28

CDR3aa: ASTGGAGPQH
v_gene: TRBV19

CDR3aa: AYTRRGDYGYT
v_gene: TRBV30

CDR3aa: ASSPRGRGETQY
v_gene: TRBV27

CDR3aa: ASSGDTASYEQY
v_gene: TRBV5-1

CDR3aa: ASKSRDESVNEQF
v_gene: TRBV2

CDR3aa: ASFSPTGSRSTDTQY
v_gene: TRBV28

CDR3aa: ASSPQGVTDTQY
v_gene: TRBV6-4

CDR3aa: ATSRDQLAGGQRTGELF
v_gene: TRBV15

CDR3aa: ASSVGRGVGSYNEQF
v_gene: TRBV9

CDR3aa: ASSVDSGGISYEQY
v_gene: TRBV9

CDR3aa: ASSYGVRGTQY
v_gene: TRBV6-5

CDR3aa: ASSQEGRGTYEQY
v_gene: TRBV4-2

CDR3aa: ASSQNSGGAGKNIQY
v_gene: TRBV4-1

CDR3aa: ASSVVPASADEQF
v_gene: TRBV9

CDR3aa: ASSSRLENTEAF
v_gene: TRBV28

CDR3aa: SAGDSGANVLT
v_gene: TRBV29-1

CDR3aa: ASSGDNQETQY
v_gene: TRBV2

CDR3aa: ASSPRSDAGRVRDTQY
v_gene: TRBV9

CDR3aa: ASSSPGLAGSGEQF
v_gene: TRBV5-1

CDR3aa: ASSLGQGAVGYT
v_gene: TRBV7-2